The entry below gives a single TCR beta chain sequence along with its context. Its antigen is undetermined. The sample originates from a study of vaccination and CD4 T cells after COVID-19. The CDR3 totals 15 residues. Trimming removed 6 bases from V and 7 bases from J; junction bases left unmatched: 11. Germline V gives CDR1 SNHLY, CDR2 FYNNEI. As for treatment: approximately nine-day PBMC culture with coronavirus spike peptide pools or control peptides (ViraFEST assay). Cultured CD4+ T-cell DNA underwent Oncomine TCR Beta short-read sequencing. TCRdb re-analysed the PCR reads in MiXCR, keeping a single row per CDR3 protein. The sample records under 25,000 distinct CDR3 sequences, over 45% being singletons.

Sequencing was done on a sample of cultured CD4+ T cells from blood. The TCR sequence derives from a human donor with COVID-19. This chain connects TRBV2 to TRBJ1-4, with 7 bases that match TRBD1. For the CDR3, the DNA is TGTGCCAGCAGCGAAAACAGGGGAGCCAGTGAAAAACTGTTTTTT. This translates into CASSENRGASEKLFF.